The clone carrying this TCR beta chain occurred a few times. Its specificity is unknown. This sample was taken from a study of beta chain features in type 1 diabetes. At the level of the study: Sorted cell examination encompassed approximately 110 million cells across all samples.

What was sequenced were expressed TCRB transcripts, since all of the isolated RNA had been reverse transcribed. Sequenced by immunoSEQ multiplex PCR; TCRdb stores in-frame clones only, minus some. The sample has around 710,000 clones; under 15% are singletons. Study-level results: Moderate but significant shortening of TCRB CDR3s was recorded in all four CD4+ subsets from Type 1 diabetes patients. cDNA-based sequencing might over-represent cells highly expressing TCR.

Source material: naive CD4+ T cells from blood. The clonotype was recovered from a man aged 25-40 years with type 1 diabetes.

The CDR3: CASRAGQTTDTQYF. The CDR3 nucleotides read TGTGCCAGCAGAGCGGGACAGACAACAGATACGCAGTATTTT. V is TRBV5-4 and J is TRBJ2-3, with D perhaps assigned TRBD1 or TRBD2 (7 bases each). This CDR3 has 14 residues. The V end was cut by 5 bases, the J end by 3 bases, with 13 bases between. The germline V gene has CDR1 SGHNT and CDR2 YYREEE (reference sequence).